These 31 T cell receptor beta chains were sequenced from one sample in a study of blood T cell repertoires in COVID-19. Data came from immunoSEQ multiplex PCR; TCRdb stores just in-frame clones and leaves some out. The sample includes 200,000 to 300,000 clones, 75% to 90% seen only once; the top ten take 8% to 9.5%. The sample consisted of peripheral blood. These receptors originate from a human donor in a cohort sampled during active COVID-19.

The chain's CDR3 is CASSPTGNRRPSGNTIYF. For the CDR3, the DNA is TGTGCCAGCAGCCCCACGGGTAACAGGAGACCTTCTGGAAACACCATATATTTT. J is TRBJ1-3 and V is TRBV7-9, with D perhaps matching TRBD1 (5 bases). The CDR3 sequence is 18 residues long. V was clipped by 5 bases and J by 1 base, with 21 bases between them. Germline loops: CDR1 SEHNR, CDR2 FQNEAQ (reference sequence).

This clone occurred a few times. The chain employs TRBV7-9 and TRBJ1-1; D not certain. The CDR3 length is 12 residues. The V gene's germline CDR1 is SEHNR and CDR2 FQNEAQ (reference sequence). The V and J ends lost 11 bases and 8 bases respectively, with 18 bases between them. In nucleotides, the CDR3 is TGTGCCGTAATGCATGGTGGGCAAGAAGCTTTCTTT. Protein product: CAVMHGGQEAFF.

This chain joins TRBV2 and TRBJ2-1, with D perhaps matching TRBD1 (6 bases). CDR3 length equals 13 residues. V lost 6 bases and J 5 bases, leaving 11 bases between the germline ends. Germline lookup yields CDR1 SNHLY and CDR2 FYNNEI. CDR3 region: CASSDRFHNEQFF. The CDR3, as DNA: TGTGCCAGCAGCGACAGGTTTCACAATGAGCAGTTCTTC.

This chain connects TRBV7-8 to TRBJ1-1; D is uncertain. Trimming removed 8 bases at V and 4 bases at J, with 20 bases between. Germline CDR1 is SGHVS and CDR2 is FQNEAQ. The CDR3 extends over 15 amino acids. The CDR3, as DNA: TGTGCCAGCCGAGGCCCTAATGTTGGAGGCACTGAAGCTTTCTTT. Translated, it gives CASRGPNVGGTEAFF.

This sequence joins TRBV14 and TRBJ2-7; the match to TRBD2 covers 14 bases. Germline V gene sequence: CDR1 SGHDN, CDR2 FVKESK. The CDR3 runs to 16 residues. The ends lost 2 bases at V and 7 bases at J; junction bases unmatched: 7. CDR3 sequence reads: CASSQPGTSGSTEQYF. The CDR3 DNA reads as TGTGCCAGCAGCCAACCCGGGACTAGCGGGAGCACTGAGCAGTACTTC.

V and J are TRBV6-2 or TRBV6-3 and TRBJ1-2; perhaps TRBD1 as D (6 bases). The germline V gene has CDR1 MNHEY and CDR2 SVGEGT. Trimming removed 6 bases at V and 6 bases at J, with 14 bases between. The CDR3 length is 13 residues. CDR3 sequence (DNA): TGTGCCAGCAGCTTCACAGGGTATGATGGCTACACCTTC. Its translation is CASSFTGYDGYTF.

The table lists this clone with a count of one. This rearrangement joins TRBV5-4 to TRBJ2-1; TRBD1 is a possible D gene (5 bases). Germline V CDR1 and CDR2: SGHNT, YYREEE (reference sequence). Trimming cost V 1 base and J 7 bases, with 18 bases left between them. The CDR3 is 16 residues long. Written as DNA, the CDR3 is TGTGCCAGCAGCTTGTCGACAGCCAGGGCATGGAATGAGCAGTTCTTC. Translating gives CASSLSTARAWNEQFF.

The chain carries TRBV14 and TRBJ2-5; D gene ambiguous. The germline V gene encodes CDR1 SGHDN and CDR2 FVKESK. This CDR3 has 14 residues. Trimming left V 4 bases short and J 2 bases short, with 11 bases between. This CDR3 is CASSPRDSQETQYF. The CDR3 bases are TGTGCCAGCAGCCCCCGCGATTCTCAAGAGACCCAGTACTTC.

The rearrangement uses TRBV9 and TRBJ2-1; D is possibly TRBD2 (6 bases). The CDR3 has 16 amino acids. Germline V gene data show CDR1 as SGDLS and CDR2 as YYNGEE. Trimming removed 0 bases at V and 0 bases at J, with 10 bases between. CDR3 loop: CASSVEGSGSYNEQFF. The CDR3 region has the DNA TGTGCCAGCAGCGTAGAAGGTAGCGGCTCCTACAATGAGCAGTTCTTC.

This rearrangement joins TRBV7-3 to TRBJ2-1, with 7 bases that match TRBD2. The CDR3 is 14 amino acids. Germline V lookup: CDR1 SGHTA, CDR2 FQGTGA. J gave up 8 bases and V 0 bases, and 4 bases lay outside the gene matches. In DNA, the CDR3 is TGTGCCAGCAGCTTAACGACTAGCTTAGATGAGCAGTTCTTC. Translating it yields CASSLTTSLDEQFF.

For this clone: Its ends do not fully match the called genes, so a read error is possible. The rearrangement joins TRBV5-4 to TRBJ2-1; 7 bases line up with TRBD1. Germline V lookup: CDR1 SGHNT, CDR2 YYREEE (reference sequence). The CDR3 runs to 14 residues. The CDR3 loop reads CASTDKGARVFWIF. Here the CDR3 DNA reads TGTGCCAGCACCGACAAGGGGGCGCGGGTATTTTGGATCTTC.

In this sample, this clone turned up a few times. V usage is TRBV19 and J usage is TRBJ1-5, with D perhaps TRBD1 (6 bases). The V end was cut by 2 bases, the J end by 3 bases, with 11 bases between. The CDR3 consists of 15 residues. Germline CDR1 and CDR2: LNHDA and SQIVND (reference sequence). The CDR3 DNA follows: TGTGCCAGTAGTATACGGGGGGCTTACAATCAGCCCCAGCATTTT. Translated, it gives CASSIRGAYNQPQHF.

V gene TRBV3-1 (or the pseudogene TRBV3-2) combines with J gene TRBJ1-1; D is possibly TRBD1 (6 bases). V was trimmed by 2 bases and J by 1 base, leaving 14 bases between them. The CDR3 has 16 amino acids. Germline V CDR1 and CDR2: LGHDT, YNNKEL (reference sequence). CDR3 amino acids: CASSQYHRVSNTEAFF. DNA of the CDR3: TGTGCCAGCAGCCAATACCACAGGGTGTCGAACACTGAAGCTTTCTTT.

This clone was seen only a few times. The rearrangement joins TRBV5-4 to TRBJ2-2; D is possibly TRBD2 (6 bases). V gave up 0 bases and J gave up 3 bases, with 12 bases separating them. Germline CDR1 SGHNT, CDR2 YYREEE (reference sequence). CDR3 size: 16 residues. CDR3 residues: CASSLGGTPYTGELFF. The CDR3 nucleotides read TGTGCCAGCAGCTTGGGAGGGACTCCCTACACCGGGGAGCTGTTTTTT. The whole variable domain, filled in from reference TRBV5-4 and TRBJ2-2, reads ETGVTQSPTHLIKTRGQQVTLRCSSQSGHNTVSWYQQALGQGPQFIFQYYREEENGRGNFPPRFSGLQFPNYSSELNVNALELDDSALYLCASSLGGTPYTGELFFGEGSRLTVL.

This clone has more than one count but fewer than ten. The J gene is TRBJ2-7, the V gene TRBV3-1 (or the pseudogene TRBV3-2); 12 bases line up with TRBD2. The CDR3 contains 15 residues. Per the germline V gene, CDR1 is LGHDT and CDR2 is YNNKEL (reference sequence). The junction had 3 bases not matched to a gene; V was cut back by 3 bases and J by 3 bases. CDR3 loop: CASSHLAGGFYEQYF. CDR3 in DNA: TGTGCCAGCAGCCATCTAGCGGGGGGGTTCTACGAGCAGTACTTC.

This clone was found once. The CDR3 is CASSESRGYYGYTF. The CDR3 nucleotides read TGTGCCAGCAGCGAAAGTAGGGGATACTATGGCTACACCTTC. The chain combines TRBV7-2 with TRBJ1-2; TRBD1 is a possible D gene (5 bases). Germline CDR1 and CDR2: SGHTA and FQGNSA. The V end lost 5 bases, the J end lost 3 bases, and 13 bases lay between the germline ends. The CDR3 is 14 residues long. Complete variable domain (other parts from reference TRBV7-2 and TRBJ1-2): GAGVSQSPSNKVTEKGKDVELRCDPISGHTALYWYRQSLGQGLEFLIYFQGNSAPDKSGLPSDRFSAERTGGSVSTLTIQRTQQEDSAVYLCASSESRGYYGYTFGSGTRLTVV.

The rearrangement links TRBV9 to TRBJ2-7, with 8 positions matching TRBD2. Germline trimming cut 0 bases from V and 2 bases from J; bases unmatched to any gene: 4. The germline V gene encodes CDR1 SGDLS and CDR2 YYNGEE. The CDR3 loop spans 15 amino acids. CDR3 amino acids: CASSVASGHTYEQYF. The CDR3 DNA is TGTGCCAGCAGCGTAGCTAGCGGGCATACCTACGAGCAGTACTTC.

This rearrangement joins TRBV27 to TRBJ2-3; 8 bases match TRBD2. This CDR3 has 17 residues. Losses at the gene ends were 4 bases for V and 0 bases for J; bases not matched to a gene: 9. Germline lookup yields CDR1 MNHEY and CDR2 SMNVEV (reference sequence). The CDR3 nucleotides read TGTGCCAGCAGTTCGCTCGGCGGGGGGCCTAGCACAGATACGCAGTATTTT. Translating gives CASSSLGGGPSTDTQYF.

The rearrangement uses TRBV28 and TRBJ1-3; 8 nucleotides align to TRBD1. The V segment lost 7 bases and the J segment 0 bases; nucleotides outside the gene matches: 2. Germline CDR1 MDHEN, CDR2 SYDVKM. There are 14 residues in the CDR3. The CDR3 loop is CASTTGGSGNTIYF. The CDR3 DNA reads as TGTGCCAGCACCACAGGGGGCTCTGGAAACACCATATATTTT.

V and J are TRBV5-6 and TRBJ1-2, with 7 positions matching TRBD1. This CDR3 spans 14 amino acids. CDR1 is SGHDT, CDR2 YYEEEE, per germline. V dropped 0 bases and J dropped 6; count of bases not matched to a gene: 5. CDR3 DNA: TGTGCCAGCAGCTTGGACAGGGGATTTGATGGCTACACCTTC. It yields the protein CASSLDRGFDGYTF.

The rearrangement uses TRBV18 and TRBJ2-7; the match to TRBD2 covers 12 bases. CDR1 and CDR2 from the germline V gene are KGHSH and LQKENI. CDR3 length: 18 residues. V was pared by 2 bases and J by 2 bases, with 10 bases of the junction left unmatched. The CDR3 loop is CASSPYRASGGATYEQYF. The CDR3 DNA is TGTGCCAGCTCACCATATAGGGCTAGCGGGGGGGCGACCTACGAGCAGTACTTC. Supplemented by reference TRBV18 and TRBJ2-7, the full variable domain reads NAGVMQNPRHLVRRRGQEARLRCSPMKGHSHVYWYRQLPEEGLKFMVYLQKENIIDESGMPKERFSAEFPKEGPSILRIQQVVRGDSAAYFCASSPYRASGGATYEQYFGPGTRLTVT.

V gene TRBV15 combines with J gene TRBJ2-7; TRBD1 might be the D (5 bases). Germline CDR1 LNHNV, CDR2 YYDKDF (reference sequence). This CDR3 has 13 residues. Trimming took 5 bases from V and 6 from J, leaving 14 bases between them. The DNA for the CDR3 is TGTGCCACCAGCTTCAGGGTAGAAGGCGAGCAGTACTTC. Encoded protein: CATSFRVEGEQYF.

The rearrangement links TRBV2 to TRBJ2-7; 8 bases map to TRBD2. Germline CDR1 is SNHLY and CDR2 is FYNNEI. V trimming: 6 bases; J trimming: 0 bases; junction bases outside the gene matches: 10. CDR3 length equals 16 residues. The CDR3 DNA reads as TGTGCCAGCAGGGGCGGGGCAGCGGGGGACTCCTACGAGCAGTACTTC. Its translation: CASRGGAAGDSYEQYF.

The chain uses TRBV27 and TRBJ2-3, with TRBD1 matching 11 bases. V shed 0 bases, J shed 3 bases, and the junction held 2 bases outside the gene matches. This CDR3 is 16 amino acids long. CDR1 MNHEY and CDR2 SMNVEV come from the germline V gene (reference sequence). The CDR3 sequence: CASSLSGTGGTDTQYF. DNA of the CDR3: TGTGCCAGCAGTTTATCAGGGACAGGGGGGACAGATACGCAGTATTTT.

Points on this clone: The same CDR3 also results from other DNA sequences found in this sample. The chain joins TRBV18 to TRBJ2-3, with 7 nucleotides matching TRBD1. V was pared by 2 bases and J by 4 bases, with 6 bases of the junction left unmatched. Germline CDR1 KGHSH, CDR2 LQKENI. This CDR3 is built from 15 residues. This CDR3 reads CASSPRDRAADTQYF. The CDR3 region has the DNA TGTGCCAGCTCACCAAGAGACAGGGCGGCAGATACGCAGTATTTT.

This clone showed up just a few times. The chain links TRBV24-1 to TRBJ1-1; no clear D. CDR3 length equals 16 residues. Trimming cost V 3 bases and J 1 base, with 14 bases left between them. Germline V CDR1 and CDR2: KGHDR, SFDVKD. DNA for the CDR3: TGTGCCACCAGTGATCCACTCGGAGGAGCGAACACTGAAGCTTTCTTT. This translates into CATSDPLGGANTEAFF.

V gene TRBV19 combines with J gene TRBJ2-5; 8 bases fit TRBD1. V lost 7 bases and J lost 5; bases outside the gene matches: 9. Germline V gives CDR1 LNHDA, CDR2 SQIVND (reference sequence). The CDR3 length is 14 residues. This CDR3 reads CASKRRTGTETQYF. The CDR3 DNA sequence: TGTGCCAGTAAGAGGAGGACAGGGACGGAGACCCAGTACTTC.

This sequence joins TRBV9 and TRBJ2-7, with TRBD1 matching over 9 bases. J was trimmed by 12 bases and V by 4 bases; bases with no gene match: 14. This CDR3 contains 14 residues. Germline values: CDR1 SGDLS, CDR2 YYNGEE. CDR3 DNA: TGTGCCAGCAGCCCCCGAACCGGGACAGGGCCTACGTACTTC. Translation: CASSPRTGTGPTYF.

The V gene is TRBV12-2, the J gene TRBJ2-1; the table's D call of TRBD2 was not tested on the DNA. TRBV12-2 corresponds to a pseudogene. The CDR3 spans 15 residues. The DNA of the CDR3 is TGTGCAAGTCGCCGCCGGGGGGGCTCCTACAATGAGCAGTTCTTC. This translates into CASRRRGGSYNEQFF.

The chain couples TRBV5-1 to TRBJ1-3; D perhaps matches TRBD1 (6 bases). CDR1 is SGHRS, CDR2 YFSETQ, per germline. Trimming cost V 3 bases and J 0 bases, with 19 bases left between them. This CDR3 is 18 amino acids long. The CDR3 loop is CASSSNGGRLGSGNTIYF. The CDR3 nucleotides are TGCGCCAGCAGCTCCAACGGGGGGCGGTTAGGCTCTGGAAACACCATATATTTT.

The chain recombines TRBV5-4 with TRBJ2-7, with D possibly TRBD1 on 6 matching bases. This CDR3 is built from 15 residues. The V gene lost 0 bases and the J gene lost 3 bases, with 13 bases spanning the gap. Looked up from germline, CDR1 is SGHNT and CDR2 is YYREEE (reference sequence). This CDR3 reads CASSLGTADLYEQYF. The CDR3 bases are TGTGCCAGCAGCTTGGGGACAGCGGACCTCTACGAGCAGTACTTC.